Listed here are 13 T cell receptor beta chains from one sample, sequenced in a study of PD-L1 blockade in urothelial cancer. The assay was immunoSEQ multiplex PCR, and TCRdb's table has in-frame clones only and misses some. Altogether about 130,000 clones are present, around 88% being singletons, with the ten largest covering 2% to 3%. Time point described: peripheral blood 6 weeks after treatment start. The source material was PBMCs, sampled around atezolizumab (anti-PD-L1) treatment. All receptors derive from a man aged 45 to 65 with urothelial cancer.

A word on this clone: This sample includes further DNA sequences coding for the same CDR3. J is TRBJ2-5 and V is TRBV9; 7 positions agree with TRBD2. The CDR3 runs 14 residues. Trimming took 0 bases from V and 2 from J; bases not matched to a gene: 1. CDR1 SGDLS and CDR2 YYNGEE come from the germline V gene. CDR3 in DNA: TGTGCCAGCAGCGTAGCGGGAGGACAAGAGACCCAGTACTTC. Its protein is CASSVAGGQETQYF.

V gene TRBV5-1 combines with J gene TRBJ1-6; no firm D call. CDR3 length: 15 residues. Germline assignment: CDR1 SGHRS and CDR2 YFSETQ. Trimming left V 4 bases short and J 7 bases short, with 15 bases between. The chain's CDR3 is CASSLTGKGNSPLHF. In nucleotides, the CDR3 is TGCGCCAGCAGCCTGACCGGGAAGGGAAATTCACCCCTCCACTTT.

This chain uses TRBV5-8 with TRBJ1-5, with 8 bases identical to TRBD1. The CDR3 sequence is 15 residues long. Trimming removed 2 bases from V and 4 bases from J; junction bases left unmatched: 5. Germline loops: CDR1 SGHTS, CDR2 YDEGEE. CDR3 region: CASSFRQGSNQPQHF. The CDR3 bases are TGTGCCAGCAGCTTTCGACAGGGGTCAAATCAGCCCCAGCATTTT. Complete variable domain (other parts from reference TRBV5-8 and TRBJ1-5): EAGVTQSPTHLIKTRGQQATLRCSPISGHTSVYWYQQALGLGLQFLLWYDEGEERNRGNFPPRFSGRQFPNYSSELNVNALELEDSALYLCASSFRQGSNQPQHFGDGTRLSIL.

V gene TRBV19 combines with J gene TRBJ1-2, with D uncertain. This CDR3 has 12 amino acids. Germline V CDR1 and CDR2: LNHDA, SQIVND (reference sequence). The V and J ends lost 11 bases and 6 bases respectively, with 16 bases between them. For the CDR3, the DNA is TGTGCCTCAACTGCACCCCCTCATGGCTACACCTTC. Encoded protein: CASTAPPHGYTF.

The J gene is TRBJ2-5, the V gene TRBV9, with D possibly TRBD1 on 5 matching bases. CDR1 SGDLS and CDR2 YYNGEE come from the germline V gene. The V gene lost 0 bases and the J gene lost 2 bases, with 14 bases spanning the gap. The CDR3 sequence is 16 residues long. The CDR3 bases are TGTGCCAGCAGCGTAGTGGCTTCGGCAGGGCAAGAGACCCAGTACTTC. It encodes CASSVVASAGQETQYF.

The CDR3 DNA reads as TGTGCCAGCAGCTTAGGACCCTACGACAGGGGCGGAACCGGGGAGCTGTTTTTT. Translating gives CASSLGPYDRGGTGELFF. The V and J genes are TRBV11-2 and TRBJ2-2; 8 nucleotides line up with TRBD1. The germline gives CDR1 SGHAT, CDR2 FQNNGV. After removal of 1 base from V and 5 bases from J, the junction contained 12 bases not matched to a gene. This CDR3 region has 18 residues.

The CDR3 nucleotides read TGTGCCAGCTCACTGGGACAGACCAATCTATATGGCTACACCTTC. Translated, it gives CASSLGQTNLYGYTF. This chain joins TRBV18 and TRBJ1-2; 7 bases agree with TRBD1. The CDR3 is 15 residues long. CDR1 and CDR2 (germline): KGHSH, LQKENI. The V gene end was trimmed by 4 bases and the J gene end by 5 bases; junction bases not matched to a gene: 10.

This chain joins TRBV30 and TRBJ2-5; D is perhaps TRBD1 (6 bases). V was trimmed by 0 bases and J by 5 bases, leaving 13 bases between them. In germline, CDR1 is GTSNPN, CDR2 SVGIG (reference sequence). CDR3 length: 14 residues. The CDR3 DNA follows: TGTGCCTGGAGTGTAATCAGGGGTGGGGAGACCCAGTACTTC. Its translation: CAWSVIRGGETQYF.

This chain joins TRBV29-1 and TRBJ2-1, with D perhaps TRBD2 (6 bases). The CDR3 consists of 15 residues. V was pared by 2 bases and J by 5 bases, with 16 bases between. The germline V gene has CDR1 SQVTM and CDR2 ANQGSEA. As DNA, the CDR3 is TGCAGCGTTGAACGGGTGGCTAGCGTCAACAATGAGCAGTTCTTC. This translates into CSVERVASVNNEQFF.

The chain is built from TRBV29-1 and TRBJ2-5, with a possible D match to TRBD1 (6 bases). The CDR3 length is 12 residues. Germline values: CDR1 SQVTM, CDR2 ANQGSEA. The V end was cut by 2 bases, the J end by 6 bases, with 10 bases between. CDR3 amino acids: CSVELQGKTQYF. The CDR3 nucleotides read TGCAGCGTTGAATTGCAGGGGAAGACCCAGTACTTC. Together with reference TRBV29-1 and TRBJ2-5, the CDR3 gives the full variable domain: SAVISQKPSRDICQRGTSLTIQCQVDSQVTMMFWYRQQPGQSLTLIATANQGSEATYESGFVIDKFPISRPNLTFSTLTVSNMSPEDSSIYLCSVELQGKTQYFGPGTRLLVL.

This clone was observed a single time. The rearrangement joins TRBV14 to TRBJ1-1, with D possibly being TRBD1 (6 bases). CDR3 length equals 14 residues. Germline loops: CDR1 SGHDN, CDR2 FVKESK. Between the trimmed V and J ends, which lost 1 base and 2 bases, there was a span of 8 bases. CDR3 residues: CASSQGTDNTEAFF. In nucleotides, the CDR3 is TGTGCCAGCAGCCAAGGGACAGATAACACTGAAGCTTTCTTT.

This chain joins TRBV6-5 and TRBJ2-7; 11 bases align to TRBD2. CDR1 and CDR2 (germline): MNHEY, SVGAGI. With 6 bases clipped from V and 2 bases from J, the junction kept 3 bases outside the gene matches. This CDR3 is built from 14 residues. The CDR3, as DNA: TGTGCCAGCAGGATAGCGGGAGGGGCCTACGAGCAGTACTTC. This gives the protein CASRIAGGAYEQYF.

This clone has a handful of counts. J is TRBJ2-1 and V is TRBV19; 7 nucleotides match TRBD1. Per the germline V gene, CDR1 is LNHDA and CDR2 is SQIVND (reference sequence). Trimming removed 2 bases from V and 6 bases from J; junction bases left unmatched: 4. There are 14 residues in the CDR3. CDR3 sequence: CASSIYAGGNEQFF. CDR3 sequence (DNA): TGTGCCAGTAGTATATACGCAGGGGGCAATGAGCAGTTCTTC.